These T cell receptor beta chains were read from a single sample in a study of blood T cell repertoires in COVID-19. TCRdb's copy holds only in-frame clones and misses some; the assay was immunoSEQ multiplex PCR. The sample lists some 130,000 clones; 75% to 90% were seen once. Sequencing used peripheral blood. These receptors originate from a man between 65 and 85 years old with acute or convalescent COVID-19. The CDR3 runs from the conserved cysteine through the conserved F or W. The order of the fields is clone size, V gene, D gene, J gene, CDR3 protein, CDR3 DNA. A D gene is named only where the DNA matches it firmly. For some rows the clone size is stated as once, few or many, or as a class when expanded; others skip it.

size: -
V: TRBV6-5
D: TRBD1
J: TRBJ1-2
CDR3: CASTWDRGYGYTF
DNA: TGTGCCAGTACTTGGGACAGGGGATATGGCTACACCTTC

size: -
V: TRBV5-1
D: TRBD1
J: TRBJ2-5
CDR3: CASRTGGLGETQYF
DNA: TGCGCCAGCAGAACAGGGGGTTTGGGAGAGACCCAGTACTTC

size: -
V: TRBV11-2
D: -
J: TRBJ1-3
CDR3: CASSLQGISGNTIYF
DNA: TGTGCCAGCAGCTTACAGGGTATCTCTGGAAACACCATATATTTT

size: -
V: TRBV11-2
D: -
J: TRBJ2-7
CDR3: CASSIILGYEQYF
DNA: TGTGCCAGCAGCATCATCCTCGGGTACGAGCAGTACTTC

size: -
V: TRBV29-1
D: -
J: TRBJ1-2
CDR3: CSVEDRSSYGYTF
DNA: TGCAGCGTTGAAGATAGGAGCAGCTATGGCTACACCTTC

size: once
V: TRBV9
D: TRBD1
J: TRBJ1-3
CDR3: CASSVEDRRASGNTIYF
DNA: TGTGCCAGCAGCGTAGAGGACAGGAGGGCCTCTGGAAACACCATATATTTT

size: few
V: TRBV6-6
D: -
J: TRBJ1-2
CDR3: CASSDTKGAEYGYTF
DNA: TGTGCCAGCAGCGACACGAAAGGGGCCGAATATGGCTACACCTTC

size: few
V: TRBV6-6
D: -
J: TRBJ2-3
CDR3: CASRSGFGLSTDTQYF
DNA: TGTGCCAGCAGGTCGGGGTTTGGACTGAGCACAGATACGCAGTATTTT

size: few
V: TRBV6-5
D: -
J: TRBJ1-2
CDR3: CASRQGIWGYGYTF
DNA: TGTGCCAGCAGGCAGGGAATTTGGGGCTATGGCTACACCTTC

size: -
V: TRBV3-1/TRBV3-2
D: TRBD2
J: TRBJ2-5
CDR3: CASSQDWLGGGVRETQYF
DNA: TGTGCCAGCAGCCAAGATTGGCTTGGCGGGGGGGTGCGAGAGACCCAGTACTTC